The clone carrying this T cell receptor beta chain was recorded a few times. The sample is drawn from a study of blood T cell repertoires in COVID-19. About the research overall: Sites in the United States, Italy and Spain provided acute and convalescent COVID-19 samples. PBMCs, B-cell-depleted T cells, or T cells were the source of the cDNA or gDNA that made up the material.

The CDR3 is 15 residues long. Germline V lookup: CDR1 SGHRS, CDR2 YFSETQ. Trimming pared 4 bases from V and 5 bases from J, leaving 13 bases between. Original data processing: Nucleated cell number was recorded as an estimate derived from reference gene primer amplification. The repertoire was sequenced with immunoSEQ multiplex PCR; TCRdb's copy has only in-frame clones and lacks some. From that table come the V and J calls and clone size; the DNA was used to work out D and trimming. The sample comprises around 100,000 clones, approximately 81% of which are singletons, and around 13% rests with the top ten.

The source is a human donor in a cohort sampled during active COVID-19. Specimen: peripheral blood. The rearrangement uses TRBV5-1 and TRBJ1-6; possibly TRBD1 for D (5 bases). The CDR3, as DNA: TGCGCCAGCAGCCCGACGCTAGGGGATAATTCACCCCTCCACTTT. It translates to CASSPTLGDNSPLHF.